The 9 T cell receptor beta chains given below trace back to one sample, sequenced in a study of shared clonotypes between healthy human individuals. Sequencing was performed with immunoSEQ multiplex PCR; in TCRdb, only in-frame clones are kept and a portion is missing. The sample shows around 2,100,000 clones, less than 95% of them seen only once. As defined, naive CD8 cells were CD45RO-negative and positively selected for CCR7, with terminally differentiated effector memory CD45RA+ cells excluded. What was sequenced was naive CD8+ T cells sorted from blood. Receptors originate from a man younger than 35 in good health.

The chain combines TRBV28 with TRBJ1-5, with D perhaps matching TRBD1 (6 bases). V was pared by 6 bases and J by 3 bases, with 18 bases between. The CDR3 has 16 amino acids. Germline V gives CDR1 MDHEN, CDR2 SYDVKM. The CDR3 loop reads CASRSTGTISNQPQHF. The CDR3 DNA reads TGTGCCAGCAGGTCAACAGGGACGATATCCAATCAGCCCCAGCATTTT.

This sequence joins TRBV6-1 and TRBJ1-6, with 7 positions matching TRBD1. The trim removed 3 bases at V and 4 bases at J, leaving 6 bases unmatched. CDR1 and CDR2 from the germline V gene are MNHNS and SASEGT. The CDR3 loop spans 16 amino acids. CDR3 nucleotides: TGTGCCAGCAGTGATACCGGGACAGTGTATAATTCACCCCTCCACTTT. This translates into CASSDTGTVYNSPLHF.

CDR3 in amino acids: CASSQGTNFQETQYF. CDR3 in DNA: TGCGCCAGCAGCCAGGGGACGAACTTCCAAGAGACCCAGTACTTC. This chain uses TRBV4-1 with TRBJ2-5; D might be TRBD1 or TRBD2, each matching 5 bases. The germline V and J ends were trimmed by 3 bases and 1 base, with 12 bases remaining between them. Germline V gene data show CDR1 as MGHRA and CDR2 as YSYEKL. The CDR3 length is 15 residues.

V is TRBV6-1 and J is TRBJ2-7; 7 nucleotides line up with TRBD1. After removal of 7 bases from V and 6 bases from J, the junction contained 15 bases not matched to a gene. Per the germline V gene, CDR1 is MNHNS and CDR2 is SASEGT. This CDR3 is 15 amino acids long. CDR3 in amino acids: CASTDPSYYRGEQYF. As DNA, the CDR3 is TGTGCCAGCACTGACCCCTCCTATTACAGGGGCGAGCAGTACTTC.

CDR3 sequence (DNA): TGTGCCAGCAGCCCACCCCGGACAGGGCCCTACGAGCAGTACTTC. It encodes CASSPPRTGPYEQYF. The chain recombines TRBV7-9 with TRBJ2-7, with TRBD1 matching 8 bases. The CDR3 is 15 residues long. V lost 5 bases and J lost 2; bases outside the gene matches: 8. Germline CDR1 SEHNR, CDR2 FQNEAQ (reference sequence).

Comment on this clone: At the DNA level, this CDR3 is encoded by other sequences in the same sample as well. CDR3 in DNA: TGTGCCAGCAGTTTGGTGGGAAGCTCCTACGAGCAGTACTTC. It is translated as CASSLVGSSYEQYF. The chain couples TRBV27 to TRBJ2-7; unclear D gene. The germline V gene encodes CDR1 MNHEY and CDR2 SMNVEV (reference sequence). Trimming removed 3 bases at V and 0 bases at J, with 9 bases between. This CDR3 spans 14 amino acids.

The rearrangement uses TRBV11-3 and TRBJ2-1; 7 nucleotides agree with TRBD2. The CDR3 is made up of 14 amino acids. Germline V gene lookup returns CDR1 SGHNT and CDR2 YENEEA. Trimming removed 5 bases from V and 9 bases from J; junction bases left unmatched: 10. CDR3 sequence (DNA): TGTGCCAGCAGCAAGACTAGCCCCGGTGGTGAGCAGTTCTTC. Protein product: CASSKTSPGGEQFF.

The V gene is TRBV7-9, the J gene TRBJ1-2; D call uncertain. This CDR3 is 15 amino acids long. Deletions cut 0 bases from V and 2 bases from J, with 10 bases between. Germline assignment: CDR1 SEHNR and CDR2 FQNEAQ (reference sequence). CDR3 sequence: CASSLALEENYGYTF. The DNA for the CDR3 is TGTGCCAGCAGCTTAGCGCTTGAGGAAAACTATGGCTACACCTTC.

With respect to this clone: Other DNA sequences of this sample code for an identical CDR3. The rearrangement joins TRBV19 to TRBJ1-6; tentatively, D is TRBD1 (6 bases). Germline CDR1 LNHDA, CDR2 SQIVND (reference sequence). The CDR3 is 14 residues long. Between the trimmed V and J ends, which lost 3 bases and 7 bases, there was a span of 10 bases. In DNA, the CDR3 is TGTGCCAGTAGTATTGCAGGGGTCAATTCACCCCTCCACTTT. As protein: CASSIAGVNSPLHF.